The subject of this entry is one TCR beta chain. Its target is unknown. This CDR3 is 13 amino acids long. V was trimmed by 6 bases and J by 3 bases, leaving 11 bases between them. TCR beta CDR3 regions were amplified from RNA transcripts. A first-round RT-PCR of the TCR CDR3 used the HTBI primer set. In TCRdb, the multiplex PCR reads were re-called with MiXCR into one record per CDR3 protein. The sample holds a few hundred thousand distinct CDR3 sequences, roughly 46% seen once. These data originate in a study of T cells in Graves' hyperthyroidism and ophthalmopathy. Findings of the study overall: The model forecast ophthalmopathy, anticipating it by a median around 6.9 months before onset. From stable hyperthyroidism, ophthalmopathy was separated by a 13 V-J model. Among thyroid clonotypes expanded above 0.001, most also appeared in blood.

The sequenced material came from peripheral blood or thyroid tissue (not recorded which). The TCR was taken from a woman aged 18-29 years with Graves' hyperthyroidism. J is TRBJ1-2 and V is TRBV12-3 or TRBV12-4, with D maybe TRBD1 (5 bases). The CDR3 DNA reads as TGTGCCAGCAGCCCTAGACAGTACTATGGCTACACCTTC. It codes for CASSPRQYYGYTF.